This T cell receptor beta chain was sequenced in a study of blood T cell repertoires in COVID-19. Study-level background: T cells, B-cell-depleted T cells, or PBMCs provided the cDNA or gDNA that served as material.

CDR3 size: 15 residues. Using immunoSEQ multiplex PCR, the repertoire was profiled, and TCRdb retains in-frame clones only, with some absent. The data contain some 200,000 clones, roughly 81% of them seen just once; the ten biggest clones take up approximately 8.1%. The rearrangement joins TRBV21-1 to TRBJ1-5. TRBV21-1 is a recognized pseudogene. The clonotype was recovered from a woman aged 45-59 years with active or convalescent COVID-19. Sequencing was carried out using peripheral blood. Here the CDR3 reads CASSKEGLDNQPQHF. CDR3 bases: TGTGCCAGCAGCAAAGAGGGACTTGACAATCAGCCCCAGCATTTT.